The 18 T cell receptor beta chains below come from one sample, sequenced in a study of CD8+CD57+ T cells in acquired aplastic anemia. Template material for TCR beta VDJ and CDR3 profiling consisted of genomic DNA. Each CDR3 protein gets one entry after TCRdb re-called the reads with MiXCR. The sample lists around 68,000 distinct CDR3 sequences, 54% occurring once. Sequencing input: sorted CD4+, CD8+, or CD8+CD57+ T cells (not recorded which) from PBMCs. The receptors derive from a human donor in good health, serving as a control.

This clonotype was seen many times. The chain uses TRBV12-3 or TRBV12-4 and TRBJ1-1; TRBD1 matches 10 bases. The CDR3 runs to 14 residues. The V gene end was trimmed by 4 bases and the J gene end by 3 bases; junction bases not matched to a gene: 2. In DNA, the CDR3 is TGTGCCAGCAGTTCGGACAGGGGGTACACTGAAGCTTTCTTT. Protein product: CASSSDRGYTEAFF.

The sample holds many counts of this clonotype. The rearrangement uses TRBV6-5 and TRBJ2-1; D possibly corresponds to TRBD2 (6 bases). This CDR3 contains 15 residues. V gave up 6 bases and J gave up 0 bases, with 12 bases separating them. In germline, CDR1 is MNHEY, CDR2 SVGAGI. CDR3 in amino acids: CASSRSGSSYNEQFF. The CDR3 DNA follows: TGTGCCAGCAGCCGATCCGGGAGCTCCTACAATGAGCAGTTCTTC.

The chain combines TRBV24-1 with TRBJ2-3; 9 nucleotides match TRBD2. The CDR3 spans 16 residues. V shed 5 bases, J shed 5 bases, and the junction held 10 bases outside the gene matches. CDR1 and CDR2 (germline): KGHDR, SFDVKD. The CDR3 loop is CATSAPIAGEGDTQYF. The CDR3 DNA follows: TGTGCCACCAGTGCCCCCATAGCGGGAGAGGGAGATACGCAGTATTTT.

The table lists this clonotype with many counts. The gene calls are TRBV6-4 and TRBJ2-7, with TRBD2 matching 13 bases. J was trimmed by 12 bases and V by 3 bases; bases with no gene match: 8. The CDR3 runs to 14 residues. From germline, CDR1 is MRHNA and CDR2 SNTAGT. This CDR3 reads CASSELRTSGSSYF. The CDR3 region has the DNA TGTGCCAGCAGTGAGCTTCGGACTAGCGGGAGTTCGTACTTC.

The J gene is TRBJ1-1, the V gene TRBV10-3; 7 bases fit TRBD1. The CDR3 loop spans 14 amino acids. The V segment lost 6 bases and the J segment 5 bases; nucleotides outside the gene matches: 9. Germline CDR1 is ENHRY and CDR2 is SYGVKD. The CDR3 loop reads CAIRDDYRGTEAFF. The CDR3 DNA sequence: TGTGCCATCAGGGATGATTACAGGGGTACTGAAGCTTTCTTT.

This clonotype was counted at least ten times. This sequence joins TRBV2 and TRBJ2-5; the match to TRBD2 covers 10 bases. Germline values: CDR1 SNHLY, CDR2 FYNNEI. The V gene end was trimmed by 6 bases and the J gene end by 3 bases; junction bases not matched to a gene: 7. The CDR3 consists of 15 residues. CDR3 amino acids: CASRDLAGVKETQYF. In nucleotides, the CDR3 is TGTGCCAGCAGAGACCTAGCGGGAGTAAAAGAGACCCAGTACTTC.

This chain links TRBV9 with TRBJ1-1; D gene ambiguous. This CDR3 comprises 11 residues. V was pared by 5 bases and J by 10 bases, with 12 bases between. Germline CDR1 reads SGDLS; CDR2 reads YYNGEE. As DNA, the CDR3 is TGTGCCAGCAGTTACTCGGGTGCAGCTTTCTTT. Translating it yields CASSYSGAAFF. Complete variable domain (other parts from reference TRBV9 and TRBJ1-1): DSGVTQTPKHLITATGQRVTLRCSPRSGDLSVYWYQQSLDQGLQFLIQYYNGEERAKGNILERFSAQQFPDLHSELNLSSLELGDSALYFCASSYSGAAFFGQGTRLTVV.

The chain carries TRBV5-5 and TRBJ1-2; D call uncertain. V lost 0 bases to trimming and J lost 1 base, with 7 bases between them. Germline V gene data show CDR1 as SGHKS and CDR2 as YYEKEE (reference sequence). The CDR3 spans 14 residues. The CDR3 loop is CASSLESFNYGYTF. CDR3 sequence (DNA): TGTGCCAGCAGCTTGGAGAGTTTTAACTATGGCTACACCTTC.

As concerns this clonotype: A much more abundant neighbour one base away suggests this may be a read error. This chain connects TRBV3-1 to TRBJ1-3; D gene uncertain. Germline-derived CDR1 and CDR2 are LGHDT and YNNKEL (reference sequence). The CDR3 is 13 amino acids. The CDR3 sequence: CAGSGAWGNTIYF. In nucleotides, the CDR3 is TGTGCCGGCAGCGGTGCGTGGGGAAACACCATATATTTT.

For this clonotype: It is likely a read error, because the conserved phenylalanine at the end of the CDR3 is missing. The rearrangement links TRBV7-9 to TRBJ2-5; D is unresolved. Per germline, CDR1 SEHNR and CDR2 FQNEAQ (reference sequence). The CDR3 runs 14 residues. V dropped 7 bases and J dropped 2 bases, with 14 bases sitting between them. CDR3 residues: CASTLVTAQETQYL. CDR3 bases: TGTGCCAGCACCTTGGTAACTGCACAAGAGACCCAGTACCTC.

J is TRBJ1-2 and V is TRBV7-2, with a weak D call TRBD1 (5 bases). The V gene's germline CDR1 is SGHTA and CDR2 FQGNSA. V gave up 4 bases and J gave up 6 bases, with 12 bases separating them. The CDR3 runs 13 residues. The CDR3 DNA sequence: TGTGCCAGCAGCTCAGACATGGGGCATGGCTACACCTTC. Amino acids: CASSSDMGHGYTF. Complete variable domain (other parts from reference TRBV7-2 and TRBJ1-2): GAGVSQSPSNKVTEKGKDVELRCDPISGHTALYWYRQSLGQGLEFLIYFQGNSAPDKSGLPSDRFSAERTGGSVSTLTIQRTQQEDSAVYLCASSSDMGHGYTFGSGTRLTVV.

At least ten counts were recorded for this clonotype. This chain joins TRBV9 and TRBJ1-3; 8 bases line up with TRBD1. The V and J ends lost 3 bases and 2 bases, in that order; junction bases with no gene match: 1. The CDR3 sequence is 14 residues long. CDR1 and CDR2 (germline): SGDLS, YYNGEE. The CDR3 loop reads CASSATGAGNTIYF. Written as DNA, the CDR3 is TGTGCCAGCAGCGCGACAGGGGCTGGAAACACCATATATTTT.

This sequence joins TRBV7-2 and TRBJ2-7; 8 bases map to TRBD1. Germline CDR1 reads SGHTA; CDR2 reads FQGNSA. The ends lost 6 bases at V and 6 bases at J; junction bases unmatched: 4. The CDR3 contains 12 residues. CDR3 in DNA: TGTGCCAGCAGTTTTCAGGGGGCCGAGCAGTACTTC. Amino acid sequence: CASSFQGAEQYF.

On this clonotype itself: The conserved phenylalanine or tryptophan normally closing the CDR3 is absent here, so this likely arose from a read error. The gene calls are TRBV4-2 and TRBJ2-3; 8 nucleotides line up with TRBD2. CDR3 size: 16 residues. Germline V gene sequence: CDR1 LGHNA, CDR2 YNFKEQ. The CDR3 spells CARSQRPGLVVDTQYV. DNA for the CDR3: TGTGCCCGCAGCCAAAGACCGGGACTAGTAGTGGATACGCAGTATGTT.

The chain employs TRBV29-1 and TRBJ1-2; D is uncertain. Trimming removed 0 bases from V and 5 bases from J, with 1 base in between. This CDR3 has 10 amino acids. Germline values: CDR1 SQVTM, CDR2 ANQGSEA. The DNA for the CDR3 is TGCAGCGTTGAAGATTATGGCTACACCTTC. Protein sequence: CSVEDYGYTF.

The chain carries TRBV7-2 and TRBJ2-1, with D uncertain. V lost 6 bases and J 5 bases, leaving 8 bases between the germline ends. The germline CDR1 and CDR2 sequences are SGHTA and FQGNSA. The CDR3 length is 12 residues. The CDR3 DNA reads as TGTGCCAGCAGTTACCGGCACAATGAGCAGTTCTTC. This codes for CASSYRHNEQFF.

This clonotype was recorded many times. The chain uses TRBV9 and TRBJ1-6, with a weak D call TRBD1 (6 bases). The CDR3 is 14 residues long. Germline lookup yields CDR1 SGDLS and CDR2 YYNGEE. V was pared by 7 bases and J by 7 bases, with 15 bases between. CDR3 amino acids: CASSVGQGNSPLHF. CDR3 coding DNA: TGTGCCAGCTCTGTGGGACAAGGGAATTCACCCCTCCACTTT.

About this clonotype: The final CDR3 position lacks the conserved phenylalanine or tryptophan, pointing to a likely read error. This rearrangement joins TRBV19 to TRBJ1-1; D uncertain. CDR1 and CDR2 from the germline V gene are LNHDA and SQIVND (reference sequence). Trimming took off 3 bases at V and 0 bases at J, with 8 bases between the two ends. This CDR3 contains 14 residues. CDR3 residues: CASSIGLMNTEAFS. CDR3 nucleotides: TGTGCCAGTAGTATTGGACTTATGAACACTGAAGCTTTCTCT.